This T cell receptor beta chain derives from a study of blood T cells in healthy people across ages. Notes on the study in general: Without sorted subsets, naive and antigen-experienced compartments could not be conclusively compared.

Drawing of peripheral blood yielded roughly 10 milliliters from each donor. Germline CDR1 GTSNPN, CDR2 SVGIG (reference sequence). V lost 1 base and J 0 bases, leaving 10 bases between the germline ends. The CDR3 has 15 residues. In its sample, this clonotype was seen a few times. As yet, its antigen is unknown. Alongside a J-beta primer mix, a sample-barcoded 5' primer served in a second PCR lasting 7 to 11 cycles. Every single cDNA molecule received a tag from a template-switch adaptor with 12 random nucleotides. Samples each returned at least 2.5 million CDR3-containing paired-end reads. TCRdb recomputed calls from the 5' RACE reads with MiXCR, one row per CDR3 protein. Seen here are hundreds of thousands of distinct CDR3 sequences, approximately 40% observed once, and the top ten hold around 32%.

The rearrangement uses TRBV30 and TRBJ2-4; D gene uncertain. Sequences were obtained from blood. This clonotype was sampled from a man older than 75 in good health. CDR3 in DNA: TGTGCCTGGAGTGGAGAAGCTTTAGCCAAAAACATTCAGTACTTC. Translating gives CAWSGEALAKNIQYF.